These 21 T cell receptor beta chains share one sample of origin, sequenced in a study of vaccination and CD4 T cells after COVID-19. For these TCRs, the target antigens are not known. Treatment specified: roughly nine-day PBMC culture with coronavirus spike peptide pools or control peptides (ViraFEST assay). Cultured CD4+ T cell DNA was sequenced using the Oncomine TCR Beta short-read assay. TCRdb reprocessed the PCR reads with MiXCR, giving one entry per CDR3 protein. Here the sample spans fewer than 15,000 distinct CDR3 sequences, under 85% being singletons. Sequencing used CD4+ T cells from blood, cultured in vitro. These receptors were taken from a human donor who had recovered from COVID-19.

This chain uses TRBV20-1 with TRBJ1-5; 12 bases are a match to TRBD1. The V and J ends lost 3 bases and 2 bases, in that order; junction bases with no gene match: 8. The length of the CDR3 is 17 residues. From germline, CDR1 is DFQATT and CDR2 SNEGSKA (reference sequence). The CDR3 region is CSASKGQGAVGNQPQHF. CDR3 DNA sequence: TGCAGTGCTAGTAAGGGACAGGGGGCTGTAGGCAATCAGCCCCAGCATTTT.

The chain has TRBV20-1 and TRBJ1-6; the match to TRBD1 covers 9 bases. The CDR3 is 15 residues long. Germline V gene data show CDR1 as DFQATT and CDR2 as SNEGSKA (reference sequence). The V gene end was trimmed by 1 base and the J gene end by 4 bases; junction bases not matched to a gene: 2. As DNA, the CDR3 is TGCAGTGCTAGAGCGGGACAGGGTTATAATTCACCCCTCCACTTT. Residues: CSARAGQGYNSPLHF.

The chain has TRBV7-2 and TRBJ2-3, with 10 bases lining up with TRBD2. CDR3 length: 13 amino acids. Germline loops: CDR1 SGHTA, CDR2 FQGNSA. V was clipped by 5 bases and J by 6 bases; unmatched bases: 2. The CDR3 protein is CASSVGLADTQYF. The CDR3 coding sequence is TGTGCCAGCAGCGTGGGACTAGCGGATACGCAGTATTTT.

V is TRBV2 and J is TRBJ1-6; 9 nucleotides line up with TRBD1. J was trimmed by 7 bases and V by 3 bases; bases with no gene match: 4. CDR1 and CDR2 (germline): SNHLY, FYNNEI. The CDR3 contains 15 residues. CDR3 bases: TGTGCCAGCAGTGAGATGGGACAGGGAAATTCACCCCTCCACTTT. It translates to CASSEMGQGNSPLHF.

The chain recombines TRBV7-2 with TRBJ2-1, with a weak D call TRBD2 (6 bases). The germline V gene has CDR1 SGHTA and CDR2 FQGNSA. V lost 3 bases and J 8 bases, leaving 11 bases between the germline ends. CDR3 length equals 13 residues. The CDR3 here is CASSFGRGDEQFF. CDR3 coding DNA: TGTGCCAGCAGCTTCGGGAGAGGGGATGAGCAGTTCTTC.

The V gene is TRBV7-9, the J gene TRBJ1-2, with 10 bases matching TRBD1. The germline CDR1 and CDR2 sequences are SEHNR and FQNEAQ (reference sequence). V gave up 3 bases and J gave up 6 bases; unmatched junction bases: 7. This CDR3 spans 15 amino acids. CDR3 sequence (DNA): TGTGCCAGCAGCTTCACCGGGACAGGGGACCATGGCTACACCTTC. This codes for CASSFTGTGDHGYTF.

V gene TRBV7-2 combines with J gene TRBJ1-5; the match to TRBD1 covers 7 bases. The ends lost 3 bases at V and 2 bases at J; junction bases unmatched: 10. This CDR3 spans 17 amino acids. Germline V gene sequence: CDR1 SGHTA, CDR2 FQGNSA. The CDR3 region is CASSFGGGTLRNQPQHF. In DNA, the CDR3 is TGTGCCAGCAGCTTTGGAGGGGGCACCCTTCGCAATCAGCCCCAGCATTTT.

The chain employs TRBV9 and TRBJ1-2; a possible D gene is TRBD1 (5 bases). Per the germline V gene, CDR1 is SGDLS and CDR2 is YYNGEE. Trimming stripped 0 bases from V and 8 bases from J, with 11 bases between. This CDR3 region has 13 residues. The CDR3 sequence is CASSVAGLGGYTF. The DNA for the CDR3 is TGTGCCAGCAGCGTAGCGGGGCTTGGGGGCTACACCTTC.

This clonotype appeared once. Written as DNA, the CDR3 is TGTGCCAGCAGCCAAGAAGGAGGGCAGAGCCTCTATGGCTACACCTTC. This gives the protein CASSQEGGQSLYGYTF. V and J are TRBV4-2 and TRBJ1-2, with D unresolved. CDR1 is LGHNA, CDR2 YNFKEQ, per germline. The CDR3 runs 16 residues. V lost 0 bases and J 4 bases, leaving 15 bases between the germline ends.

The gene calls are TRBV21-1 and TRBJ2-7. TRBV21-1 is designated a pseudogene. The CDR3 sequence is 16 residues long. In DNA form, the CDR3 reads TGTGCCAGCAGCAATCCCCAGAAGATACTCTCCTACGAGCAGTACTTC. This gives the protein CASSNPQKILSYEQYF.

This clonotype was seen a handful of times. The chain recombines TRBV6-1 with TRBJ1-5, with D possibly matching TRBD1 (5 bases). V lost 6 bases and J lost 7, with 13 bases in between. The germline V gene encodes CDR1 MNHNS and CDR2 SASEGT. This CDR3 contains 13 residues. In DNA, the CDR3 is TGTGCCAGCAGCCCCCCAGGGTTCCAGCCCCAGCATTTT. Translation: CASSPPGFQPQHF.

The sample holds a few counts of this clonotype. The chain has TRBV20-1 and TRBJ1-5; 9 bases are shared with TRBD1. The germline CDR1 and CDR2 sequences are DFQATT and SNEGSKA (reference sequence). This CDR3 spans 17 amino acids. Unmatched junction bases numbered 18, after V lost 4 bases and J lost 8 bases. The CDR3, as DNA: TGCAGTGCTACCACCCCACCAGGGACAGGGAAGGTGAAGCCCCAGCATTTT. Residues: CSATTPPGTGKVKPQHF.

The gene calls are TRBV24-1 and TRBJ2-7; D unclear. V lost 5 bases to trimming and J lost 0 bases, with 4 bases between them. CDR3 length equals 12 residues. Germline V lookup: CDR1 KGHDR, CDR2 SFDVKD. The CDR3 DNA is TGTGCCACCAGTGCAGGCTCCTACGAGCAGTACTTC. Protein: CATSAGSYEQYF.

V usage is TRBV6-5 and J usage is TRBJ1-5, with D possibly TRBD1 on 5 matching bases. CDR1 and CDR2 (germline): MNHEY, SVGAGI. Between the trimmed V and J ends, which lost 4 bases and 0 bases, there was a span of 13 bases. The CDR3 is 16 residues long. CDR3 DNA: TGTGCCAGCAGTTCTTTGACAGCTTATAGCAATCAGCCCCAGCATTTT. Translation: CASSSLTAYSNQPQHF.

V is TRBV27 and J is TRBJ2-2; 8 bases line up with TRBD1. V trimming: 8 bases; J trimming: 6 bases; junction bases outside the gene matches: 11. This CDR3 comprises 15 residues. Germline CDR1 and CDR2: MNHEY and SMNVEV (reference sequence). As DNA, the CDR3 is TGTGCCAGCCATAAGAACCAGGACAGGGCCGGGGAGCTGTTTTTT. As protein: CASHKNQDRAGELFF.

The J gene is TRBJ2-1, the V gene TRBV19; D remains ambiguous. Looked up from germline, CDR1 is LNHDA and CDR2 is SQIVND (reference sequence). Trimming left V 0 bases short and J 7 bases short, with 7 bases between. There are 13 residues in the CDR3. The CDR3 loop reads CASSIDTRNEQFF. The DNA of the CDR3 is TGTGCCAGTAGTATAGACACAAGGAATGAGCAGTTCTTC.

This rearrangement joins TRBV7-2 to TRBJ1-5; tentatively, D is TRBD1 (6 bases). CDR1 and CDR2 from the germline V gene are SGHTA and FQGNSA. V was clipped by 1 base and J by 0 bases, with 10 bases between them. CDR3 length: 16 residues. The CDR3 DNA reads as TGTGCCAGCAGCTTAGGGGGGGGCTATAGCAATCAGCCCCAGCATTTT. Protein sequence: CASSLGGGYSNQPQHF.

The genes are TRBV20-1 and TRBJ1-1; a possible D gene is TRBD1 (5 bases). This CDR3 is built from 15 residues. The germline gives CDR1 DFQATT, CDR2 SNEGSKA (reference sequence). V shed 3 bases and J shed 4 bases, with 18 bases lying between them. CDR3: CSARIAGSGGTEAFF. The CDR3 region has the DNA TGCAGTGCTAGGATCGCAGGGAGCGGTGGCACTGAAGCTTTCTTT.

This clonotype has a handful of counts. This chain joins TRBV6-1 and TRBJ2-7; D unclear. The CDR3 consists of 15 residues. The germline V gene has CDR1 MNHNS and CDR2 SASEGT. V was shortened by 4 bases and J by 0 bases, with 13 bases between the two germline ends. Here the CDR3 DNA reads TGTGCCAGCAGTGTTCCCCAGTCAGGCTCCTACGAGCAGTACTTC. It yields the protein CASSVPQSGSYEQYF.

The chain links TRBV11-3 to TRBJ2-3; D is undetermined. The CDR3 covers 14 residues. Trimming removed 5 bases from V and 3 bases from J, with 12 bases in between. CDR1 and CDR2 (germline): SGHNT, YENEEA. The CDR3 here is CASSQTPTTDTQYF. CDR3 nucleotides: TGTGCCAGCAGCCAAACGCCGACTACAGATACGCAGTATTTT.

This rearrangement joins TRBV7-9 to TRBJ1-1; D not certain. CDR1 and CDR2 from the germline V gene are SEHNR and FQNEAQ (reference sequence). The V and J ends lost 1 base and 4 bases respectively, with 19 bases between them. This CDR3 is built from 17 residues. The CDR3 loop is CASSLGAARTKGTEAFF. The CDR3 DNA sequence: TGTGCCAGCAGCTTAGGGGCAGCGAGAACGAAAGGCACTGAAGCTTTCTTT.